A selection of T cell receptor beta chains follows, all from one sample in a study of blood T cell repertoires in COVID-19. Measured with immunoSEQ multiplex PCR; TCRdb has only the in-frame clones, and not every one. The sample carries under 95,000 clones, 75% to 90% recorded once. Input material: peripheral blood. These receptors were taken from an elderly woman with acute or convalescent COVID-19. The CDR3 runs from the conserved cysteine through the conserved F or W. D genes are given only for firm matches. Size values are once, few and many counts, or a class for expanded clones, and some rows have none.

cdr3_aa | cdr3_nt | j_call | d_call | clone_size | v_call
CASSLRTSGGGAYNEQFF | TGTGCCAGCAGCCTACGGACTAGCGGGGGCGGGGCGTACAATGAGCAGTTCTTC | TRBJ2-1 | TRBD2 | - | TRBV11-2
CASSPRGWDTEAFF | TGTGCCAGCAGCCCCCGGGGGTGGGACACTGAAGCTTTCTTT | TRBJ1-1 | - | - | TRBV4-2
CASSYSTGKDQPQHF | TGTGCCAGCAGTTACTCGACGGGGAAGGATCAGCCCCAGCATTTT | TRBJ1-5 | - | - | TRBV6-6
CASSQEAGGPDTQYF | TGTGCCAGCAGCCAAGAGGCGGGGGGGCCAGATACGCAGTATTTT | TRBJ2-3 | TRBD2 | few | TRBV14
CASSPDRGNTEAFF | TGCGCCAGCAGCCCGGACAGGGGAAACACTGAAGCTTTCTTT | TRBJ1-1 | TRBD1 | - | TRBV5-1
CAGSRDRDEKLFF | TGTGCCGGTTCCCGGGACAGGGATGAAAAACTGTTTTTT | TRBJ1-4 | TRBD1 | - | TRBV5-4
CASSIQAGTGLRGYTF | TGTGCCAGCAGCATACAGGCGGGGACAGGGCTGAGGGGCTACACCTTC | TRBJ1-2 | - | medium-sized | TRBV21-1
CASSLSVRGGDSPLHF | TGTGCCAGCAGTTTATCGGTCCGGGGAGGTGATTCACCCCTCCACTTT | TRBJ1-6 | - | - | TRBV27
CASSLRTGGAYGYTF | TGCGCCAGCAGCCTCCGGACAGGGGGCGCCTATGGCTACACCTTC | TRBJ1-2 | TRBD1 | - | TRBV5-1
CASSLGDNNSPLHF | TGTGCCAGCAGCTTAGGGGACAATAATTCACCCCTCCACTTT | TRBJ1-6 | - | - | TRBV7-8
CAWSNRANQPQHF | TGTGCCTGGAGTAACAGGGCGAATCAGCCCCAGCATTTT | TRBJ1-5 | - | few | TRBV30
CASSLPPRGLPNEKLFF | TGTGCCAGCAGCTTACCCCCGCGGGGGCTACCTAATGAAAAACTGTTTTTT | TRBJ1-4 | - | - | TRBV13
CASSYAAIPTEAFF | TGTGCCAGCAGTTATGCGGCTATCCCGACTGAAGCTTTCTTT | TRBJ1-1 | - | - | TRBV6-5
CASSQGSPSPPQHF | TGTGCCAGCAGCCAGGGGTCACCAAGTCCGCCCCAGCATTTT | TRBJ1-5 | - | - | TRBV28
CASSLIAGVRPLHF | TGTGCCAGCAGCTTAATTGCAGGGGTGAGACCCCTCCACTTT | TRBJ1-6 | - | - | TRBV7-3
CASSLGAGSAPEAFF | TGTGCCAGCAGCTTAGGCGCGGGGAGCGCCCCGGAAGCTTTCTTT | TRBJ1-1 | - | - | TRBV7-9
CASSSRTGDEHGYTF | TGTGCCAGCAGCTCCCGGACAGGGGACGAACATGGCTACACCTTC | TRBJ1-2 | TRBD1 | - | TRBV7-2
CASSPVTGLQETQYF | TGTGCCAGCTCACCCGTGACAGGACTCCAAGAGACCCAGTACTTC | TRBJ2-5 | - | - | TRBV18
CASRQEMNTEAFF | TGTGCCAGCAGACAGGAAATGAACACTGAAGCTTTCTTT | TRBJ1-1 | - | - | TRBV2
CASSQPQGAGELFF | TGTGCCAGCAGCCAACCCCAGGGGGCCGGGGAGCTGTTTTTT | TRBJ2-2 | TRBD1 | - | TRBV14
CASGLVLAGLTGELFF | TGTGCTAGTGGTTTGGTCCTAGCGGGGCTCACCGGGGAGCTGTTTTTT | TRBJ2-2 | TRBD2 | - | TRBV12-5
CASSEALLGQGNFF | TGTGCCAGCAGTGAAGCGCTTCTGGGACAGGGTAATTTCTTC | TRBJ2-1 | TRBD1 | - | TRBV2
CASGRLAGGSYNEQFF | TGTGCCAGCGGACGACTAGCGGGGGGCAGCTACAATGAGCAGTTCTTC | TRBJ2-1 | TRBD2 | - | TRBV27
CATSRAGGYGYTF | TGTGCCACCAGCAGAGCCGGGGGCTATGGCTACACCTTC | TRBJ1-2 | - | - | TRBV15
CASSPGGAKNTEAFF | TGTGCCAGCTCACCAGGGGGGGCGAAGAACACTGAAGCTTTCTTT | TRBJ1-1 | - | - | TRBV18
CASSILGGLAGTDTQYF | TGTGCCAGCAGCATCTTGGGGGGGCTAGCGGGCACAGATACGCAGTATTTT | TRBJ2-3 | - | once | TRBV7-3
CASSAGRYEQYF | TGTGCCAGCAGCGCTGGGAGATACGAGCAGTACTTC | TRBJ2-7 | - | - | TRBV2
CASSLGPGSATNEKLFF | TGCGCCAGCAGCTTGGGCCCGGGAAGTGCAACTAATGAAAAACTGTTTTTT | TRBJ1-4 | - | - | TRBV5-1
CASSSGTGAYGYTF | TGCGCCAGCAGCTCCGGGACAGGGGCCTATGGCTACACCTTC | TRBJ1-2 | TRBD1 | - | TRBV5-1
CASSFGTGGEKLFF | TGCGCCAGCAGCTTCGGGACAGGGGGTGAAAAACTGTTTTTT | TRBJ1-4 | TRBD1 | - | TRBV5-1
CASSQGVINSPLHF | TGTGCCAGCAGCCAGGGGGTTATTAATTCACCCCTCCACTTT | TRBJ1-6 | TRBD1 | - | TRBV7-6
CAWESAGSTDTQYF | TGTGCCTGGGAGTCGGCGGGTTCCACAGATACGCAGTATTTT | TRBJ2-3 | - | once | TRBV30
CASSLAGTGVYGYTF | TGTGCCAGCAGCTTGGCCGGGACAGGAGTCTATGGCTACACCTTC | TRBJ1-2 | TRBD1 | once | TRBV5-6
CASSAPRDRVPLHF | TGTGCCAGCAGTGCCCCCCGGGACAGGGTGCCCCTCCACTTT | TRBJ1-6 | TRBD1 | - | TRBV25-1
CASSLGRKNEKLFF | TGTGCCAGCAGCTTGGGCAGGAAAAATGAAAAACTGTTTTTT | TRBJ1-4 | - | - | TRBV5-4
CASSLAGFNEKLFF | TGCGCCAGCAGCTTGGCCGGGTTTAATGAAAAACTGTTTTTT | TRBJ1-4 | - | - | TRBV5-1
CASSLQGGFGNTIYF | TGCGCCAGCAGCTTGCAGGGCGGATTTGGAAACACCATATATTTT | TRBJ1-3 | - | - | TRBV5-1
CASSYLGLALDTQYF | TGTGCCAGCAGTTACTTGGGTTTAGCGCTAGATACGCAGTATTTT | TRBJ2-3 | - | - | TRBV28
CASSYRATGLNTEAFF | TGTGCCAGCAGTTACAGGGCGACAGGCTTGAACACTGAAGCTTTCTTT | TRBJ1-1 | - | - | TRBV6-5
CSVVRTANEKLFF | TGCAGCGTTGTGAGGACAGCTAATGAAAAACTGTTTTTT | TRBJ1-4 | - | - | TRBV29-1
CASSQRLAEETQYF | TGTGCCAGCAGCCAGCGATTAGCGGAAGAGACCCAGTACTTC | TRBJ2-5 | - | - | TRBV3-1/TRBV3-2
CASSWTGIDEQYF | TGTGCCAGCAGCTGGACAGGGATCGACGAGCAGTACTTC | TRBJ2-7 | TRBD1 | - | TRBV7-9
CASSFTPTGQKGNTIYF | TGCGCCAGCAGCTTTACACCGACAGGGCAGAAAGGAAACACCATATATTTT | TRBJ1-3 | TRBD1 | - | TRBV5-1
CASSLEGVETQYF | TGCGCCAGCAGCTTGGAAGGGGTAGAGACCCAGTACTTC | TRBJ2-5 | - | - | TRBV5-1
CATIRGHQSYEQYF | TGTGCCACCATTCGAGGCCACCAGTCCTACGAGCAGTACTTC | TRBJ2-7 | - | - | TRBV24-1
CASSLSIGQVQYF | TGTGCCAGCAGCTTAAGTATAGGACAGGTCCAGTACTTC | TRBJ2-7 | TRBD1 | - | TRBV7-2
CASSPHRIETTNYGYTF | TGTGCCAGCAGCCCCCATCGGATAGAGACTACAAACTATGGCTACACCTTC | TRBJ1-2 | - | - | TRBV14
CASRIQGPHYGYTF | TGTGCCAGCAGGATTCAGGGGCCCCACTATGGCTACACCTTC | TRBJ1-2 | - | - | TRBV7-2
CASSPAPSGGVNEQFF | TGTGCCAGCAGCCCCGCTCCTAGCGGGGGGGTCAATGAGCAGTTCTTC | TRBJ2-1 | TRBD2 | - | TRBV7-8
CASTFSGGLSYNEQFF | TGTGCCAGCACCTTCAGCGGGGGGCTCTCCTACAATGAGCAGTTCTTC | TRBJ2-1 | TRBD2 | - | TRBV6-6
CASSFPGTAAQGGYTF | TGTGCCAGCAGCTTCCCAGGGACAGCCGCCCAGGGGGGCTACACCTTC | TRBJ1-2 | TRBD1 | once | TRBV7-8
CASSLMSGVEQFF | TGTGCCAGCAGCTTGATGAGCGGGGTTGAGCAGTTCTTC | TRBJ2-1 | TRBD2 | - | TRBV5-6
CATSRGGAVANYGYTF | TGTGCCACCAGCAGAGGAGGAGCGGTAGCTAACTATGGCTACACCTTC | TRBJ1-2 | - | - | TRBV15
CASSPRSGAAEQFF | TGTGCCAGCAGCCCCCGCTCAGGAGCGGCTGAGCAGTTCTTC | TRBJ2-1 | - | - | TRBV7-6
CASSLRDSATNEKLFF | TGTGCCAGCAGTTTACGGGACAGTGCAACTAATGAAAAACTGTTTTTT | TRBJ1-4 | TRBD1 | - | TRBV28